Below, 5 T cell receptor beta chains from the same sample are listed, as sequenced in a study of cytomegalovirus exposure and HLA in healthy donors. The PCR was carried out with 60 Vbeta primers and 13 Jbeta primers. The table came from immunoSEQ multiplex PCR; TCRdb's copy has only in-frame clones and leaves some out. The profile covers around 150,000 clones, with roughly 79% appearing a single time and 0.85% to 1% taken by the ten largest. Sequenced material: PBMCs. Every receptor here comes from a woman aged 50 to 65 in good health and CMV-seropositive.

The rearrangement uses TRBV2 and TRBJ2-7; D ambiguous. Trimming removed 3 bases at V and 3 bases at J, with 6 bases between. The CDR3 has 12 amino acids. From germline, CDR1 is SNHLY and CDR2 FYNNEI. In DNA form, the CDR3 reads TGTGCCAGCAGTGAGTCCCTCTACGAGCAGTACTTC. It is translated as CASSESLYEQYF.

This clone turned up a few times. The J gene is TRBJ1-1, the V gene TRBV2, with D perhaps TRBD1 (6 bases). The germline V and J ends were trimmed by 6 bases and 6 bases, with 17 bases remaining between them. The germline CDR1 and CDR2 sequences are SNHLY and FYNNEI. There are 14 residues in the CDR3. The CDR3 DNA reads TGTGCCAGCAGACGCGTTCAGGGGAGAGCTGAAGCTTTCTTT. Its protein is CASRRVQGRAEAFF.

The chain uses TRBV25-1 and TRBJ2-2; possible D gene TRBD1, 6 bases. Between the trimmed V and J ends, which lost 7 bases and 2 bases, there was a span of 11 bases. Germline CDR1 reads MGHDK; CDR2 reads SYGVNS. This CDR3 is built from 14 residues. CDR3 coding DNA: TGTGCCAGCACTCAGGGGAGTAACACCGGGGAGCTGTTTTTT. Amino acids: CASTQGSNTGELFF.

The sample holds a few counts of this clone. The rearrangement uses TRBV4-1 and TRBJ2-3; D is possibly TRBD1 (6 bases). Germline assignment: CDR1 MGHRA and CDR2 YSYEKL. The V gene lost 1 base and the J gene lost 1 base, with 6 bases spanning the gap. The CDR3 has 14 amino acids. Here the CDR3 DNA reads TGCGCCAGCAGCCAAGGGACAGGCACAGATACGCAGTATTTT. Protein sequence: CASSQGTGTDTQYF.

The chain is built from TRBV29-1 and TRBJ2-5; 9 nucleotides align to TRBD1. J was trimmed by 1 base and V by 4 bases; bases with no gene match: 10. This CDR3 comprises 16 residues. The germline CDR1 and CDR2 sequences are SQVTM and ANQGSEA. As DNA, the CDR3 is TGCAGCGTTGTCCAGTGGGGGACAGGGCTCCAAGAGACCCAGTACTTC. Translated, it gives CSVVQWGTGLQETQYF.